A selection of T cell receptor beta chains follows, all from one sample in a study of T cell responses to AZD1222 COVID-19 vaccine. Sequenced by immunoSEQ multiplex PCR; TCRdb stores in-frame clones only, minus some. The repertoire holds around 150,000 clones, with 80% to 95% as singletons. Material: peripheral blood, obtained 28 days after the second AZD1222 dose. The receptors were gathered from an adult who received the AZD1222 COVID-19 vaccine. The CDR3 runs from the conserved cysteine through the conserved F or W. The order of the fields is CDR3 DNA, CDR3 protein, J gene, V gene, D gene. A D gene is named only where the DNA matches it firmly.

CDR3 DNA: TGTGCCAGCCAGAACACAGATACGCAGTATTTT; CDR3 protein: CASQNTDTQYF; J gene: TRBJ2-3; V gene: TRBV6-5; D gene: -
CDR3 DNA: TGTGCCAGCAGCCAAGAACCGTGGGACAGGGTGGACAATGAGCAGTTCTTC; CDR3 protein: CASSQEPWDRVDNEQFF; J gene: TRBJ2-1; V gene: TRBV3-1/TRBV3-2; D gene: TRBD1
CDR3 DNA: TGTGCCACCAGTGACCAAATCACAGGGGTCGGGAACACTGAAGCTTTCTTT; CDR3 protein: CATSDQITGVGNTEAFF; J gene: TRBJ1-1; V gene: TRBV24-1; D gene: TRBD1
CDR3 DNA: TGTGCCAGCAGCCACGCCTGGCAGCAGAGAAATTCACCCCTCCACTTT; CDR3 protein: CASSHAWQQRNSPLHF; J gene: TRBJ1-6; V gene: TRBV3-1/TRBV3-2; D gene: -
CDR3 DNA: TGTGCCAGCGTAGATTCTACGGGGGAGACCCAGTACTTC; CDR3 protein: CASVDSTGETQYF; J gene: TRBJ2-5; V gene: TRBV21-1; D gene: -
CDR3 DNA: TGTGCCACCAGCAGGGGGGGACTTCAAGAGACCCAGTACTTC; CDR3 protein: CATSRGGLQETQYF; J gene: TRBJ2-5; V gene: TRBV15; D gene: -
CDR3 DNA: TGTGCCAGCAGTCCCCGTCCCAGGGATGGAAACACCATATATTTT; CDR3 protein: CASSPRPRDGNTIYF; J gene: TRBJ1-3; V gene: TRBV6-6; D gene: -
CDR3 DNA: TGTGCCAGCTCACCGGCAGGGCCGTCAAACACCATATATTTT; CDR3 protein: CASSPAGPSNTIYF; J gene: TRBJ1-3; V gene: TRBV18; D gene: -
CDR3 DNA: TGTGCCAGCAGCCCGCTGACGGGAAATTCACCCCTCCACTTT; CDR3 protein: CASSPLTGNSPLHF; J gene: TRBJ1-6; V gene: TRBV11-3; D gene: -
CDR3 DNA: TGTGCCAGCAGCCTAGGGGCAGGGAGGGAGACCCAGTACTTC; CDR3 protein: CASSLGAGRETQYF; J gene: TRBJ2-5; V gene: TRBV7-6; D gene: -
CDR3 DNA: TGTGCCAGCAGCCCAGGGACTAGCGAGCCAAATACGCAGTATTTT; CDR3 protein: CASSPGTSEPNTQYF; J gene: TRBJ2-3; V gene: TRBV3-1/TRBV3-2; D gene: TRBD2
CDR3 DNA: TGTGCCATCGAGGGGACTAGCGGGGGTATGAGCACAGATACGCAGTATTTT; CDR3 protein: CAIEGTSGGMSTDTQYF; J gene: TRBJ2-3; V gene: TRBV10-3; D gene: TRBD2
CDR3 DNA: TGTGCCAGCAGCTTTATCGGCGCCTACAATGAGCAGTTCTTC; CDR3 protein: CASSFIGAYNEQFF; J gene: TRBJ2-1; V gene: TRBV7-9; D gene: -
CDR3 DNA: TGTGCCAGCAGTAGACAGGGAGGCACTGAAGCTTTCTTT; CDR3 protein: CASSRQGGTEAFF; J gene: TRBJ1-1; V gene: TRBV12-3/TRBV12-4; D gene: TRBD1
CDR3 DNA: TGTGCCAGCTCACCAGGGGCGGGGTACGGATACGAGCAGTACTTC; CDR3 protein: CASSPGAGYGYEQYF; J gene: TRBJ2-7; V gene: TRBV18; D gene: -
CDR3 DNA: TGTGCCAGCAGCTTCGCAACCGGTCCCTCTGGAAACACCATATATTTT; CDR3 protein: CASSFATGPSGNTIYF; J gene: TRBJ1-3; V gene: TRBV7-3; D gene: -